One TCR beta chain is described in this entry. Sequencing was performed with immunoSEQ multiplex PCR; in TCRdb, only in-frame clones are kept and a portion is missing. In the table there are about 440,000 clones, about nine tenths of which are singletons. This sample is part of a study of blood T cell repertoires in COVID-19. The CDR3 loop spans 13 amino acids. Germline V gives CDR1 MNHEY, CDR2 SVGAGI. Between the trimmed V and J ends, which lost 7 bases and 4 bases, there was a span of 11 bases. This TCR came from a young man who had recovered from COVID-19. Sequencing was done on a sample of PBMCs or T cells enriched from blood (not recorded which). The genes are TRBV6-5 and TRBJ2-1, with no clear D. In DNA form, the CDR3 reads TGTGCCAGCAAACCTGACACGTACAATGAGCAGTTCTTC. Amino acid sequence: CASKPDTYNEQFF.